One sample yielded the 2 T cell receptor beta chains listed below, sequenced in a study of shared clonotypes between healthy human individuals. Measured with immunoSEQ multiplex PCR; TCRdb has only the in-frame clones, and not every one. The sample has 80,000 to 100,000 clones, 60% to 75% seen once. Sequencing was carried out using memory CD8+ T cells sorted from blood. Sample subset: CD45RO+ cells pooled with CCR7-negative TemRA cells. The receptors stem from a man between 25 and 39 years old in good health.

The DNA for the CDR3 is TGTGCCAGCAGTGTTTCCCAGACCACAGATACGCAGTATTTT. Encoded protein: CASSVSQTTDTQYF. The chain is built from TRBV2 and TRBJ2-3; no firm D call. Germline V gene data show CDR1 as SNHLY and CDR2 as FYNNEI. V lost 4 bases, J lost 2 bases, and 10 bases lay in between. CDR3 size: 14 residues.

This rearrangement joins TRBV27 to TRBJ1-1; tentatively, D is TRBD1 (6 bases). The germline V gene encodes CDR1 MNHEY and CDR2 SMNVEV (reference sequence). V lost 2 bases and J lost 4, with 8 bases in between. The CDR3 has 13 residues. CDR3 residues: CASSLNRATEAFF. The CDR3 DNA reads TGTGCCAGCAGTTTAAACAGGGCCACTGAAGCTTTCTTT.